These 2 T cell receptor beta chains came from one sample sequenced in a study of T cell responses to AZD1222 COVID-19 vaccine. This table comes from immunoSEQ multiplex PCR, and its TCRdb copy is limited to in-frame clones, with some not included. The sample has over 120,000 clones; 75% to 90% are singletons. Sequencing used peripheral blood, obtained on day 0 of AZD1222 vaccination. The receptor set was obtained from an adult in good health.

The V call is TRBV6-5, the J call TRBJ2-7, with D uncertain. V lost 2 bases and J 1 base, leaving 9 bases between the germline ends. From germline, CDR1 is MNHEY and CDR2 SVGAGI. The CDR3 has 14 residues. CDR3: CASSYGRYSYEQYF. CDR3 bases: TGTGCCAGCAGTTACGGCAGGTATTCCTACGAGCAGTACTTC.

V gene TRBV6-5 combines with J gene TRBJ1-2; 8 bases are shared with TRBD1. The germline gives CDR1 MNHEY, CDR2 SVGAGI. Trimming took 4 bases from V and 7 from J; bases not matched to a gene: 8. CDR3 size: 14 residues. CDR3 in amino acids: CASSLETGVTGYTF. The CDR3 nucleotides are TGTGCCAGCAGTTTAGAGACAGGGGTTACTGGCTACACCTTC.